One sample yielded the 27 T cell receptor beta chains listed below, sequenced in a study of tumor-infiltrating lymphocytes in primary liver carcinoma. Unsorted bulk tissue (roughly 20-31 mg) underwent RNA and DNA co-extraction. TCR beta cDNA was prepared out of 500 ng total RNA by means of a constant-region primer. Three rounds of nested multiplex PCR with slightly modified ARM-PCR produced TCR beta libraries. Researchers ran the first two PCR rounds for approximately 9 cycles each with TRBV1-TRBV30 forward primers and a C-beta reverse primer. In TCRdb, the multiplex PCR reads were re-called with MiXCR into one record per CDR3 protein. The table shows tens of thousands of distinct CDR3 sequences, with less than 75% occurring only once. What was sequenced was liver tumor tissue from sampling region 2. The subset is: tumor region T2, inferior pole. Every receptor here comes from a man in his forties or fifties with primary liver carcinoma and hepatitis B virus infection.

Turning to this clonotype: The final CDR3 position lacks the conserved phenylalanine or tryptophan, pointing to a likely read error. Because the CDR3's place on the DNA is in doubt, the DNA is left out and the CDR3 is given as listed by TCRdb. The chain joins TRBV10-3 to TRBJ2-2; the table gives TRBD1 as D, unverified against the DNA. The CDR3 sequence runs 14 residues, both termini included. The germline V gene has CDR1 ENHRY and CDR2 SYGVKD. The CDR3 reads CAIREWDDTGELVS.

In regard to this clonotype: A read error is likely, as this CDR3 ends without the conserved phenylalanine or tryptophan. This CDR3 is CASNSRTGGYDQYS. CDR3 nucleotides: TGTGCCAGCAACTCTCGGACAGGGGGCTACGATCAGTACTCC. This chain connects TRBV11-2 to TRBJ2-7; 11 bases fit TRBD1. Per the germline V gene, CDR1 is SGHAT and CDR2 is FQNNGV. The CDR3 loop spans 14 amino acids.

Comment on this clonotype: A read error may produce the germline difference seen at one junction end. The V and J genes are TRBV4-1 and TRBJ2-2; the D is unclear. Per the germline V gene, CDR1 is MGHRA and CDR2 is YSYEKL. The CDR3 loop spans 18 amino acids. CDR3 loop: CTSSQDRRFEVLTGELFF. Written as DNA, the CDR3 is TGCACCAGCAGCCAAGATCGGCGCTTTGAGGTGTTAACCGGGGAGCTGTTTTTT.

As regards this clonotype: An end of the junction does not agree with germline; a read error may underlie this. This rearrangement joins TRBV10-3 to TRBJ2-7; 16 nucleotides agree with TRBD2. CDR1 ENHRY and CDR2 SYGVKD come from the germline V gene. The CDR3 covers 19 residues. The chain's CDR3 is CTITKQSGLAGGFSYEQYF. CDR3 DNA: TGTACCATCACCAAACAATCGGGACTAGCGGGAGGGTTCTCCTACGAGCAGTATTTC.

The J gene is TRBJ2-2, the V gene TRBV6-5; D unresolved. Trimming removed 2 bases from V and 5 bases from J, with 12 bases in between. CDR1 and CDR2 from the germline V gene are MNHEY and SVGAGI. This CDR3 is 15 amino acids long. The CDR3 region has the DNA TGTGCCAGCAGTTACAGGTCCGTTAGGACCGGGGAGCTGTTTTTT. It yields the protein CASSYRSVRTGELFF.

A word on this clonotype: One junction end does not reproduce the germline sequence, and a read error may be involved. The chain uses TRBV10-3 and TRBJ2-2; a possible D gene is TRBD2 (5 bases). The CDR3 consists of 16 residues. Per the germline V gene, CDR1 is ENHRY and CDR2 is SYGVKD. CDR3 in DNA: TGTGCCATCAGCTGGGTCCTCTCTACTAACACCGGGAAGCTGTTTTTT. It codes for CAISWVLSTNTGKLFF.

About this clonotype itself: Germline and junction disagree at one end, which may indicate a read error. The CDR3 spells CATRQGVTSNDQYF. As DNA, the CDR3 is TGTGCCACTCGACAGGGGGTGACTTCCAACGATCAGTACTTC. This chain connects TRBV11-3 to TRBJ2-7; 9 nucleotides align to TRBD1. The CDR3 runs to 14 residues. CDR1 SGHNT and CDR2 YENEEA come from the germline V gene.

The V call is TRBV15, the J call TRBJ2-7; D is unresolved. The CDR3 runs to 13 residues. V lost 0 bases and J 0 bases, leaving 3 bases between the germline ends. CDR1 and CDR2 (germline): LNHNV, YYDKDF (reference sequence). The CDR3 DNA reads TGTGCCACCAGCAGAGATACCTCCTACGAGCAGTACTTC. Protein: CATSRDTSYEQYF.

Turning to this clonotype: A single base separates this from a much larger clone, so it may be a read error. Written as DNA, the CDR3 is TGTGGCAGCCGGCTAGTAGCAACTAATGAAAAACTGTTTTTT. Residues: CGSRLVATNEKLFF. V and J are TRBV6-5 and TRBJ1-4; D is uncertain. The germline gives CDR1 MNHEY, CDR2 SVGAGI. The CDR3 is made up of 14 amino acids.

This clonotype appeared a few times. The CDR3 region has the DNA TGTGCCAGCAGCCGGGGGACAGGGGGCTACAATGAGCAGTTCTTC. Amino acid sequence: CASSRGTGGYNEQFF. The genes are TRBV14 and TRBJ2-1, with 11 positions matching TRBD1. With 4 bases clipped from V and 3 bases from J, the junction kept 2 bases outside the gene matches. Germline V gene lookup returns CDR1 SGHDN and CDR2 FVKESK. CDR3 size: 15 residues.

This rearrangement joins TRBV14 to TRBJ2-7, with a weak D call TRBD1 (6 bases). The ends were cut back, 4 bases at V and 9 bases at J, with 19 bases in the middle. The CDR3 contains 14 residues. Germline V gives CDR1 SGHDN, CDR2 FVKESK. The CDR3 spells CASSREQGVIRQYF. The CDR3 region has the DNA TGTGCCAGCAGCCGGGAACAGGGAGTCATCCGGCAGTACTTC.

A word on this clonotype: One end of the junction does not line up with germline, which may come from a read error. The chain couples TRBV4-2 to TRBJ2-7; D is possibly TRBD2 (6 bases). The CDR3 has 18 residues. Per the germline V gene, CDR1 is LGHNA and CDR2 is YNFKEQ. CDR3 loop: CTSSGKPGIAEGPHEQYF. CDR3 coding DNA: TGTACCAGCAGTGGAAAACCGGGAATAGCGGAAGGGCCACACGAGCAGTACTTC.

About this clonotype itself: The junction shows a germline mismatch at one end, possibly a read error. V is TRBV20-1 and J is TRBJ1-3; D gene unclear. CDR3 length: 11 amino acids. CDR1 is DFQATT and CDR2 is SNEGSKA in the germline V gene (reference sequence). The CDR3 coding sequence is TGCAGTGCTAGGACTGGAAACACCATATACTTT. Translating gives CSARTGNTIYF.

In regard to this clonotype: Mismatch with germline at one junction end may stem from a read error. The chain carries TRBV29-1 and TRBJ2-2; D may be TRBD2 (5 bases). CDR3 length equals 10 residues. Germline CDR1 SQVTM, CDR2 ANQGSEA. The CDR3 DNA reads as TGCAGCGTAGGGCCCGGGGAGCTGTCTTTT. It translates to CSVGPGELSF.

This clonotype came up a few times. CDR3: CASRRGTGGRTDTQYF. CDR3 nucleotides: TGTGCCAGCAGGAGAGGGACTGGCGGGAGGACGGATACGCAGTATTTT. The chain couples TRBV6-6 to TRBJ2-3; 8 bases agree with TRBD2. V shed 6 bases and J 6 bases; nucleotides not matched to a gene: 14. Looked up from germline, CDR1 is MNHNY and CDR2 is SVGAGI (reference sequence). The CDR3 consists of 16 residues.

Note on this clonotype: Germline and junction disagree at one end, which may indicate a read error. The V gene is TRBV5-1, the J gene TRBJ2-1; 8 bases agree with TRBD2. The CDR3 spans 15 residues. The germline V gene has CDR1 SGHRS and CDR2 YFSETQ. The CDR3 DNA follows: TGCGCCAGCATGGCGGGGGGCGCCGCCTACAATGTGCAGTTCTTT. Protein sequence: CASMAGGAAYNVQFF.

As for this clonotype: A much larger clone differs from this one at a single base, so this may be a read error. The genes are TRBV6-1 and TRBJ2-1, with TRBD2 as a possible D gene (5 bases). This CDR3 contains 15 residues. The germline CDR1 and CDR2 sequences are MNHNS and SASEGT. Written as DNA, the CDR3 is TGTGCCAGCACCCTGGAGCGGCACACCTACAATGAGCAGTTATTC. Its protein is CASTLERHTYNEQLF.

On this clonotype itself: Mismatch with germline at one junction end may stem from a read error. This rearrangement joins TRBV11-1 to TRBJ1-6; D may be TRBD1 (5 bases). This CDR3 spans 13 amino acids. CDR1 is SGHAT, CDR2 FQDESV, per germline (reference sequence). The CDR3 reads CTSSRTPVSPLHF. The CDR3 DNA is TGTACCAGCAGCCGGACACCGGTTTCACCCCTCCACTTT. Looking up the rest from reference TRBV11-1 and TRBJ1-6 gives the full variable domain: EAEVAQSPRYKITEKSQAVAFWCDPISGHATLYWYRQILGQGPELLVQFQDESVVDDSQLPKDRFSAERLKGVDSTLKIQPAELGDSAMYLCTSSRTPVSPLHFGNGTRLTVT.

In DNA form, the CDR3 reads TGTGCCAGCAAGCAGGGGTCGGCCTCCTACGGGGAGTACTTC. Amino acid sequence: CASKQGSASYGEYF. The rearrangement uses TRBV28 and TRBJ2-7, with a tentative D call TRBD1 (6 bases). This CDR3 is 14 amino acids long. Deletions cut 7 bases from V and 11 bases from J, with 24 bases between. Germline CDR1 and CDR2: MDHEN and SYDVKM.

With respect to this clonotype: One end of the junction fails to match germline, which may point to a read error. The J gene is TRBJ2-3, the V gene TRBV10-3, with D perhaps matching TRBD1 (6 bases). The CDR3 contains 15 residues. Germline values: CDR1 ENHRY, CDR2 SYGVKD. Written as DNA, the CDR3 is TGTGCCATCAGTGTGGAAGGGGGTCCCACAGATATGCAGTATTTT. Residues: CAISVEGGPTDMQYF.

As regards this clonotype: This may stem from a read error, because a much larger clone lies one nucleotide away. It is likely a read error, because the conserved phenylalanine at the end of the CDR3 is missing. This rearrangement joins TRBV2 to TRBJ2-7, with D possibly being TRBD1 (5 bases). The CDR3 runs 12 residues. Germline V gene data show CDR1 as SNHLY and CDR2 as FYNNEI. V was shortened by 4 bases and J by 6 bases, with 10 bases between the two germline ends. DNA of the CDR3: TGTGCCAGCAGTGTCCAGGGCCGCGAGCAGTACTCC. Translation gives CASSVQGREQYS.

CDR3 loop: CASSWDSALGGQYF. In DNA, the CDR3 is TGCGCCAGCAGCTGGGACTCCGCCCTGGGCGGGCAGTACTTC. The chain carries TRBV4-1 and TRBJ2-7; TRBD2 might be the D (6 bases). V gave up 5 bases and J gave up 9 bases, with 20 bases separating them. This CDR3 has 14 amino acids. Germline V gives CDR1 MGHRA, CDR2 YSYEKL.

As to this clonotype: At one end, the junction sequence differs from germline, possibly due to a read error. CDR3 nucleotide sequence: TGTGCCATCAGTGAGCGGGACGACACCGGGGAGCTGTCATTT. Translating gives CAISERDDTGELSF. The chain employs TRBV10-3 and TRBJ2-2; D is perhaps TRBD1 or TRBD2 (5 bases each). The CDR3 runs 14 residues. Germline CDR1 reads ENHRY; CDR2 reads SYGVKD.

As concerns this clonotype: A clone one base away is much larger, so this may be a read error. Lacking the conserved final phenylalanine or tryptophan, this CDR3 likely reflects a read error. The V call is TRBV28, the J call TRBJ2-7, with D uncertain. CDR3 length: 14 residues. V lost 3 bases to trimming and J lost 0 bases, with 9 bases between them. Germline-derived CDR1 and CDR2 are MDHEN and SYDVKM. The CDR3 is CASSFGFFSYEQYL. In DNA form, the CDR3 reads TGTGCCAGCAGTTTTGGATTCTTCTCCTACGAGCAGTACCTC.

This clonotype occurred a few times. At one boundary the junction diverges from the germline segment, which might be a read error. DNA of the CDR3: TGTGCCAGCAGCCCGCGACAGTGTCGGAACACTGAAGCTTCCTTT. This encodes CASSPRQCRNTEASF. V and J are TRBV11-1 and TRBJ1-1, with D possibly being TRBD1 (5 bases). Germline CDR1 reads SGHAT; CDR2 reads FQDESV (reference sequence). The CDR3 is made up of 15 amino acids.

Regarding this clonotype: The conserved phenylalanine or tryptophan normally closing the CDR3 is absent here, so this likely arose from a read error. V and J are TRBV11-2 and TRBJ2-5; D is uncertain. The V end lost 6 bases, the J end lost 9 bases, and 17 bases lay between the germline ends. CDR3 length equals 13 residues. Germline V lookup: CDR1 SGHAT, CDR2 FQNNGV. The CDR3 sequence: CASSKGAQEAQYI. CDR3 nucleotide sequence: TGTGCCAGCAGTAAGGGCGCACAAGAAGCCCAGTACATC.

This clonotype was observed once. A much larger clone is a single base away; this may be a read error. The rearrangement links TRBV28 to TRBJ2-1; the D call may be TRBD1 or TRBD2 (5 bases each). Trimming removed 6 bases from V and 0 bases from J, with 15 bases in between. In germline, CDR1 is MDHEN, CDR2 SYDVKM. The CDR3 loop spans 16 amino acids. The CDR3 DNA reads as TGTGCCAGCAGCGCAATAGGGACGGACTCCTACAATGAGCAGTTCTTC. Translated: CASSAIGTDSYNEQFF.